This record covers a single T cell receptor (beta chain). Its antigen is undetermined. This specimen belongs to a study of response to subunit inactivated influenza vaccine. General study findings and limits: Researchers suggested that each seasonal influenza vaccination recruits few new T cells.

A single record per CDR3 protein comes from TCRdb applying MiXCR to the RT-PCR reads. The sample consists of about 500,000 distinct CDR3 sequences, 16% of them appearing once. This CDR3 is built from 15 residues. CDR1 is MDHEN and CDR2 is SYDVKM in the germline V gene. Trimming took 1 base from V and 3 from J, leaving 12 bases between them. The V call is TRBV28, the J call TRBJ1-2, with no clear D. The sequenced sample was CD4+ T cells sorted from PBMCs, obtained around 25 months after vaccination. The receptor was isolated from a man aged 50-75 years who received an inactivated influenza vaccine. The CDR3 loop is CASSLSFPADYGYTF. In DNA form, the CDR3 reads TGTGCCAGCAGTTTATCGTTCCCGGCAGACTATGGCTACACCTTC.